This T cell receptor beta chain is from a study of blood T cell repertoires in COVID-19. Study overall: The study drew acute and convalescent COVID-19 samples from the United States, Italy and Spain. PBMCs, B-cell-depleted T cells, or T cells provided the cDNA or gDNA that made up the material.

As handled by the study authors: Amplification of reference gene primers provided the estimated nucleated cell counts. Here immunoSEQ multiplex PCR was the method, and the copy in TCRdb shows in-frame clones only, minus some. V, J and clone size are taken as reported in that table, and D and trimming were inferred from the DNA itself. The sample has hundreds of thousands of clones, approximately 86% seen once; the top ten hold approximately 0.69%. Germline V lookup: CDR1 SGHAT, CDR2 FQNNGV. V shed 7 bases and J shed 6 bases, with 28 bases lying between them. This CDR3 spans 18 amino acids. Sequencing used peripheral blood. The V gene is TRBV11-2, the J gene TRBJ2-1; the D gene is possibly TRBD2 (7 bases). This TCR was recovered from a man aged 35-49 years with acute or convalescent COVID-19. CDR3 sequence: CASNPSLGARETGNEQFF. The CDR3 DNA follows: TGTGCCAGCAACCCATCACTGGGGGCGCGGGAGACCGGCAATGAGCAGTTCTTC.